The rows below give T cell receptor beta chains drawn from one sample of a study of T cells after yellow fever vaccination. TCRdb analysed the 5' RACE reads with MiXCR anew, one entry per CDR3 protein. Here the sample spans hundreds of thousands of distinct CDR3 sequences, roughly 10% being singletons. The sequenced sample was PBMCs, obtained on the day of the first yellow fever vaccination. These TCRs come from a man aged 18-30 years who received the YFV17D yellow fever vaccine. Both conserved end residues are part of each CDR3. The D gene is left open where the match is weak. Part of the rows lack a size; the others show once, few, many or a class for expanded clones.

clone size: few; D gene: .; J gene: TRBJ2-3; V gene: TRBV7-9; CDR3 protein: CASSLLARGPLRGMQYF; CDR3 DNA: TGTGCCAGCAGCTTGCTTGCGCGGGGGCCCCTACGAGGGATGCAGTATTTT
clone size: few; D gene: TRBD1; J gene: TRBJ1-5; V gene: TRBV7-2; CDR3 protein: CASSLGQGGGNQPQHF; CDR3 DNA: TGTGCCAGCAGCTTAGGACAGGGAGGGGGCAATCAGCCCCAGCATTTT
clone size: few; D gene: TRBD1; J gene: TRBJ2-7; V gene: TRBV2; CDR3 protein: CASSKTGYEQYF; CDR3 DNA: TGTGCCAGCAGTAAGACAGGGTACGAGCAGTACTTC
clone size: many; D gene: .; J gene: TRBJ1-1; V gene: TRBV12-3/TRBV12-4; CDR3 protein: CASSFRRGLAGEAFF; CDR3 DNA: TGTGCCAGCAGTTTCCGTCGGGGGCTTGCGGGTGAAGCTTTCTTT
clone size: many; D gene: .; J gene: TRBJ1-1; V gene: TRBV7-6; CDR3 protein: CASSLAQGKLAEAFF; CDR3 DNA: TGTGCCAGCAGCTTAGCTCAGGGGAAGCTCGCTGAAGCTTTCTTT
clone size: .; D gene: TRBD2; J gene: TRBJ2-1; V gene: TRBV6-2/TRBV6-3; CDR3 protein: CASRLAGNVLYNEQFF; CDR3 DNA: TGTGCCAGTAGACTAGCGGGCAATGTACTCTACAATGAGCAGTTCTTC
clone size: .; D gene: .; J gene: TRBJ2-2; V gene: TRBV18; CDR3 protein: CASSPADDSTGELFF; CDR3 DNA: TGTGCCAGCTCTCCCGCGGACGATAGCACCGGGGAGCTGTTTTTT
clone size: .; D gene: .; J gene: TRBJ2-3; V gene: TRBV4-1; CDR3 protein: CASSSRQVPGIWDTQYF; CDR3 DNA: TGCGCCAGCAGCTCTCGACAAGTTCCAGGGATTTGGGATACGCAGTATTTT
clone size: .; D gene: .; J gene: TRBJ2-5; V gene: TRBV7-2; CDR3 protein: CASSFTFQETQYF; CDR3 DNA: TGTGCCAGCAGCTTCACGTTCCAAGAGACCCAGTACTTC
clone size: few; D gene: .; J gene: TRBJ1-1; V gene: TRBV5-5; CDR3 protein: CASSWPMGRTLNTEAFF; CDR3 DNA: TGTGCCAGCAGCTGGCCGATGGGCCGGACTCTGAACACTGAAGCTTTCTTT
clone size: many; D gene: .; J gene: TRBJ1-1; V gene: TRBV18; CDR3 protein: CASSPPGALTEAFF; CDR3 DNA: TGTGCCAGCTCACCACCCGGGGCCCTCACTGAAGCTTTCTTT
clone size: .; D gene: .; J gene: TRBJ2-2; V gene: TRBV20-1; CDR3 protein: CSANTAQGSNTGELFF; CDR3 DNA: TGCAGTGCCAACACAGCCCAGGGCTCGAACACCGGGGAGCTGTTTTTT
clone size: many; D gene: .; J gene: TRBJ1-1; V gene: TRBV9; CDR3 protein: CASSARGKGLNTEAFF; CDR3 DNA: TGTGCCAGCAGCGCTCGGGGAAAGGGATTGAACACTGAAGCTTTCTTT
clone size: .; D gene: TRBD2; J gene: TRBJ2-7; V gene: TRBV2; CDR3 protein: CASSEAPSGQGEQYF; CDR3 DNA: TGTGCCAGCAGTGAAGCCCCTAGCGGGCAAGGGGAGCAGTACTTC
clone size: many; D gene: .; J gene: TRBJ2-3; V gene: TRBV5-1; CDR3 protein: CASSLKITDTQYF; CDR3 DNA: TGCGCCAGCAGCTTGAAGATCACAGATACGCAGTATTTT
clone size: .; D gene: .; J gene: TRBJ2-7; V gene: TRBV4-1; CDR3 protein: CASSHWTTSYEQYF; CDR3 DNA: TGCGCCAGCAGCCATTGGACAACCTCCTACGAGCAGTACTTC
clone size: .; D gene: .; J gene: TRBJ2-7; V gene: TRBV19; CDR3 protein: CASSIAAGEYSYEQYF; CDR3 DNA: TGTGCCAGTAGTATAGCGGCAGGCGAGTACTCCTACGAGCAGTACTTC
clone size: many; D gene: .; J gene: TRBJ2-1; V gene: TRBV3-1; CDR3 protein: CASSQMRNNEQFF; CDR3 DNA: TGTGCCAGCAGTCAGATGAGGAACAATGAGCAGTTCTTC
clone size: many; D gene: .; J gene: TRBJ2-5; V gene: TRBV11-1; CDR3 protein: CASSTRETQYF; CDR3 DNA: TGTGCCAGCAGCACCCGGGAGACCCAGTACTTC
clone size: few; D gene: .; J gene: TRBJ2-3; V gene: TRBV24-1; CDR3 protein: CATSDPTVNTQYF; CDR3 DNA: TGTGCCACCAGTGACCCGACAGTCAATACGCAGTATTTT
clone size: few; D gene: .; J gene: TRBJ2-1; V gene: TRBV25-1; CDR3 protein: CASSEGRFGNEQFF; CDR3 DNA: TGTGCCAGCAGTGAGGGGCGGTTCGGCAATGAGCAGTTCTTC
clone size: .; D gene: .; J gene: TRBJ2-7; V gene: TRBV6-5; CDR3 protein: CASSSYRDEEQYF; CDR3 DNA: TGTGCCAGCAGTTCATACAGGGATGAGGAGCAGTACTTC
clone size: .; D gene: .; J gene: TRBJ1-4; V gene: TRBV20-1; CDR3 protein: CSARSFSGSGEKLFF; CDR3 DNA: TGCAGTGCTAGATCATTTTCAGGGTCGGGTGAAAAACTGTTTTTT
clone size: few; D gene: .; J gene: TRBJ2-7; V gene: TRBV10-3; CDR3 protein: CAISPVTGNYEQYF; CDR3 DNA: TGTGCCATCAGTCCCGTTACAGGTAACTACGAGCAGTACTTC
clone size: .; D gene: TRBD2; J gene: TRBJ2-1; V gene: TRBV28; CDR3 protein: CASGLARNEQFF; CDR3 DNA: TGTGCCAGTGGACTAGCTCGCAATGAGCAGTTCTTC
clone size: few; D gene: .; J gene: TRBJ1-1; V gene: TRBV7-9; CDR3 protein: CASSLEVFTEAFF; CDR3 DNA: TGTGCCAGCAGCTTGGAGGTATTCACTGAAGCTTTCTTT
clone size: few; D gene: TRBD2; J gene: TRBJ2-7; V gene: TRBV29-1; CDR3 protein: CSVESGGYEQYF; CDR3 DNA: TGCAGCGTTGAGTCGGGGGGCTACGAGCAGTACTTC
clone size: many; D gene: .; J gene: TRBJ1-3; V gene: TRBV6-5; CDR3 protein: CASSYNPGNTIYF; CDR3 DNA: TGTGCCAGCAGTTATAACCCAGGAAACACCATATATTTT
clone size: .; D gene: .; J gene: TRBJ1-3; V gene: TRBV6-5; CDR3 protein: CASSSAAGNTIYF; CDR3 DNA: TGTGCCAGCAGTTCGGCGGCTGGAAACACCATATATTTT
clone size: few; D gene: .; J gene: TRBJ2-7; V gene: TRBV11-3; CDR3 protein: CASSLEGEKQYF; CDR3 DNA: TGTGCCAGCAGCTTAGAAGGAGAAAAGCAGTACTTC
clone size: .; D gene: .; J gene: TRBJ1-5; V gene: TRBV7-3; CDR3 protein: CASSLDASNQPQHF; CDR3 DNA: TGTGCCAGCAGCTTAGACGCCAGCAATCAGCCCCAGCATTTT
clone size: few; D gene: .; J gene: TRBJ2-2; V gene: TRBV6-2/TRBV6-3; CDR3 protein: CAARDNGELFF; CDR3 DNA: TGTGCCGCACGGGATAACGGGGAGCTGTTTTTT
clone size: .; D gene: TRBD1; J gene: TRBJ2-4; V gene: TRBV4-3; CDR3 protein: CASSQTYGQGNIQYF; CDR3 DNA: TGCGCCAGCAGCCAGACATACGGACAGGGGAACATTCAGTACTTC
clone size: few; D gene: .; J gene: TRBJ2-3; V gene: TRBV5-1; CDR3 protein: CASRLGRDTQYF; CDR3 DNA: TGCGCCAGCAGGCTTGGTCGTGATACGCAGTATTTT
clone size: .; D gene: .; J gene: TRBJ1-5; V gene: TRBV7-2; CDR3 protein: CASSLTTFQPQHF; CDR3 DNA: TGTGCCAGCAGCTTAACTACTTTTCAGCCCCAGCATTTT
clone size: many; D gene: TRBD1; J gene: TRBJ1-2; V gene: TRBV28; CDR3 protein: CASSEGQNYGYTF; CDR3 DNA: TGTGCCAGCAGTGAGGGACAGAACTATGGCTACACCTTC
clone size: few; D gene: TRBD1; J gene: TRBJ1-2; V gene: TRBV18; CDR3 protein: CASSPIGQGERGYTF; CDR3 DNA: TGTGCCAGCTCACCTATAGGACAGGGAGAGCGGGGCTACACCTTC
clone size: many; D gene: .; J gene: TRBJ1-1; V gene: TRBV20-1; CDR3 protein: CSAIRGQGSTEAFF; CDR3 DNA: TGCAGTGCTATTCGGGGGCAGGGGAGCACTGAAGCTTTCTTT
clone size: many; D gene: .; J gene: TRBJ2-7; V gene: TRBV9; CDR3 protein: CASSGRDGTYEQYF; CDR3 DNA: TGTGCCAGCAGCGGCCGGGACGGTACCTACGAGCAGTACTTC
clone size: .; D gene: .; J gene: TRBJ1-5; V gene: TRBV10-2; CDR3 protein: CASSVAGGFQPQHF; CDR3 DNA: TGCGCCAGCAGTGTAGCGGGGGGCTTTCAGCCCCAGCATTTT
clone size: few; D gene: .; J gene: TRBJ2-3; V gene: TRBV7-2; CDR3 protein: CASSTELKDTQYF; CDR3 DNA: TGTGCCAGCAGCACCGAGCTAAAAGATACGCAGTATTTT
clone size: few; D gene: .; J gene: TRBJ2-7; V gene: TRBV6-5; CDR3 protein: CASSYQGIHEQYF; CDR3 DNA: TGTGCCAGCAGTTACCAGGGGATCCACGAGCAGTACTTC
clone size: few; D gene: TRBD2; J gene: TRBJ2-3; V gene: TRBV29-1; CDR3 protein: CSVLAVTDTQYF; CDR3 DNA: TGCAGCGTTCTAGCGGTCACAGATACGCAGTATTTT
clone size: few; D gene: TRBD1; J gene: TRBJ2-7; V gene: TRBV10-3; CDR3 protein: CAINVDRANEQYF; CDR3 DNA: TGTGCCATCAACGTCGACAGGGCCAACGAGCAGTACTTC
clone size: few; D gene: TRBD1; J gene: TRBJ2-1; V gene: TRBV6-5; CDR3 protein: CASSYSKQGYNEQFF; CDR3 DNA: TGTGCCAGCAGTTACTCGAAACAGGGGTACAATGAGCAGTTCTTC
clone size: .; D gene: TRBD2; J gene: TRBJ2-5; V gene: TRBV12-3/TRBV12-4; CDR3 protein: CASSPLAGGTETQYF; CDR3 DNA: TGTGCCAGCAGCCCACTAGCGGGGGGAACAGAGACCCAGTACTTC
clone size: few; D gene: .; J gene: TRBJ2-1; V gene: TRBV5-1; CDR3 protein: CASSLREPYNEQFF; CDR3 DNA: TGCGCCAGCAGCTTGCGGGAGCCATACAATGAGCAGTTCTTC